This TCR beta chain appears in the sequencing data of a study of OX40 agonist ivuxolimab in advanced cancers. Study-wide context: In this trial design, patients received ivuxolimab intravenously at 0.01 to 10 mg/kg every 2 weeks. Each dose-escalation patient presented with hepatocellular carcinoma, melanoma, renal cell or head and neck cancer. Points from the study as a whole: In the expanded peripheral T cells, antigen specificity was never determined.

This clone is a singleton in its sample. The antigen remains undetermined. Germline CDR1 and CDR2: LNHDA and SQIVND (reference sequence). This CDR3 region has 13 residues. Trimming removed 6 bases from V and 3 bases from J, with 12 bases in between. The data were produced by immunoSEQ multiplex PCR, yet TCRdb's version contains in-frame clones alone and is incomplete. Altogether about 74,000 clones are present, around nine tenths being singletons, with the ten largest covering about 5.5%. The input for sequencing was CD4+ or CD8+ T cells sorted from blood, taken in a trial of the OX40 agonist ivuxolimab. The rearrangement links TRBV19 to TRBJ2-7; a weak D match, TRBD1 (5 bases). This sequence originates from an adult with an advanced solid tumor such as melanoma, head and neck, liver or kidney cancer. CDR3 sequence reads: CASSTKGVYEQYF. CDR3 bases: TGTGCCAGTAGCACTAAAGGGGTCTACGAGCAGTACTTC.